The text below deals with one T cell receptor beta chain. The antigen remains undetermined. Every single patient, without exception, relapsed after autologous stem cell transplantation, and brentuximab vedotin exposure varied. Progressive disease, partial response or complete response was each patient's best response. Repertoires were generated with immunoSEQ multiplex PCR, while TCRdb's copy carries only in-frame clones and drops some. The sample yields 43,000 or so clones, roughly 86% seen once. This sample is part of a study of PD-1 blockade in classical Hodgkin lymphoma. Points from the study as a whole: Reported baseline diversity: healthy donors highest, relapsed/refractory patients lowest. While CD8+ TCR diversity did not rise significantly by C4D1, CD4+ TCR diversity did.

The source material was peripheral blood mononuclear cells (PBMCs), sampled at baseline. This receptor was identified in a human donor with classical Hodgkin lymphoma.

The CDR3 nucleotides are TGTGCCAGCAGCCAAGATCGGGGCAGCCTGCACTATGGCTACACCTTC. Amino acid sequence: CASSQDRGSLHYGYTF. The chain carries TRBV4-2 and TRBJ1-2; a weak D match, TRBD1 (5 bases). This CDR3 region has 16 residues. Germline values: CDR1 LGHNA, CDR2 YNFKEQ. Trimming took off 0 bases at V and 3 bases at J, with 14 bases between the two ends.